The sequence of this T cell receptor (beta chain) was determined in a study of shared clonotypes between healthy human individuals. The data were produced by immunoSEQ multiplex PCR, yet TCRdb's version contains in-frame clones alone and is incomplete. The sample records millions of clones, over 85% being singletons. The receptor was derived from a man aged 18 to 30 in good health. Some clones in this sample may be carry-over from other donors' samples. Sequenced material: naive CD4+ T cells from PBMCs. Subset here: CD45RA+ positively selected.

The CDR3 loop reads CASSSWGARGELFHEQFF. CDR3 DNA: TGTGCCAGCAGCTCCTGGGGGGCCCGGGGCGAGCTCTTCCATGAGCAGTTCTTC. V and J are TRBV7-9 and TRBJ2-1, with D perhaps TRBD1 or TRBD2 (6 bases each). This CDR3 has 18 residues. Germline CDR1 is SEHNR and CDR2 is FQNEAQ (reference sequence). With 4 bases removed from V and 8 bases from J, the gap between germline ends came to 27 bases.